This T cell receptor beta chain was obtained from a study of Ad26.COV2.S vaccination and SARS-CoV-2 variants. This clone was counted only a few times. Data came from immunoSEQ multiplex PCR; TCRdb stores just in-frame clones and leaves some out. The sample lists fewer than 400,000 clones; about 86% were seen once. Sample treatment: roughly 19 received Ad26.COV2.S at low or high dose, single or two shots; 5 received placebo; per-sample allocation not given. Day 63 after the first injection of vaccine or placebo was the sampling time. The CDR3 runs to 13 residues. The germline gives CDR1 SGHRS, CDR2 YFSETQ. V lost 7 bases to trimming and J lost 7 bases, with 18 bases between them.

This sequence joins TRBV5-1 and TRBJ2-7, with D tentatively TRBD1 (6 bases). The source is a person aged 18-60 years who received the Ad26.COV2.S COVID-19 vaccine or a placebo. The material sequenced was peripheral blood, taken in a trial of Ad26.COV2.S vaccine versus placebo. CDR3 coding DNA: TGCGCCAGCGTTGCGCAGGGGTCCGGTGAGCAGTACTTC. This encodes CASVAQGSGEQYF.